Described below is a single TCR beta chain sequence and its context. What it recognizes is unknown. Per the germline V gene, CDR1 is SQVTM and CDR2 is ANQGSEA. The V and J ends lost 1 base and 2 bases, in that order; junction bases with no gene match: 2. The CDR3 extends over 14 amino acids. The entry originates in a study of cytomegalovirus exposure and HLA in healthy donors. Study-level points and caveats: The listing of fewer than 200 TCR beta chains classed them as cytomegalovirus-associated. Reported results showed that the classifier diagnosed cytomegalovirus status with high specificity and sensitivity. The CMV antigen specificity of a few CMV-associated chains was confirmed through in vitro analysis.

Assay used: immunoSEQ multiplex PCR; TCRdb lists only in-frame clones, some missing. The sample has some 190,000 clones, more than 75% seen once; the top ten hold 6% to 8%. The sample comprised PBMCs. The clonotype originates from a man aged 25-45 years in good health and CMV-seropositive. The chain combines TRBV29-1 with TRBJ2-3, with 8 bases identical to TRBD2. The DNA of the CDR3 is TGCAGCGTTGAAGCGGGGGGGCACACAGATACGCAGTATTTT. Its protein is CSVEAGGHTDTQYF.